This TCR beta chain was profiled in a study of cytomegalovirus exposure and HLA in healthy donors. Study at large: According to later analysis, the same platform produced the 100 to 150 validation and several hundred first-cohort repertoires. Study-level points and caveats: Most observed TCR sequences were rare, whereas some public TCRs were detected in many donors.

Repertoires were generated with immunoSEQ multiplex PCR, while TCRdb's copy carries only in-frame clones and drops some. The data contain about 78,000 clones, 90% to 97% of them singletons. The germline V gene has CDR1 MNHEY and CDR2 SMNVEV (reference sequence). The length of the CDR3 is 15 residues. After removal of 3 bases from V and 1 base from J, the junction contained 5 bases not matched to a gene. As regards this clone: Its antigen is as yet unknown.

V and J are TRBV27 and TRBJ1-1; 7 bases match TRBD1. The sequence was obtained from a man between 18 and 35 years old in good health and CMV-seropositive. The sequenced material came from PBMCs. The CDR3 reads CASSFPGQRNTEAFF. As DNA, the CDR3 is TGTGCCAGCAGTTTTCCGGGACAGAGGAACACTGAAGCTTTCTTT.